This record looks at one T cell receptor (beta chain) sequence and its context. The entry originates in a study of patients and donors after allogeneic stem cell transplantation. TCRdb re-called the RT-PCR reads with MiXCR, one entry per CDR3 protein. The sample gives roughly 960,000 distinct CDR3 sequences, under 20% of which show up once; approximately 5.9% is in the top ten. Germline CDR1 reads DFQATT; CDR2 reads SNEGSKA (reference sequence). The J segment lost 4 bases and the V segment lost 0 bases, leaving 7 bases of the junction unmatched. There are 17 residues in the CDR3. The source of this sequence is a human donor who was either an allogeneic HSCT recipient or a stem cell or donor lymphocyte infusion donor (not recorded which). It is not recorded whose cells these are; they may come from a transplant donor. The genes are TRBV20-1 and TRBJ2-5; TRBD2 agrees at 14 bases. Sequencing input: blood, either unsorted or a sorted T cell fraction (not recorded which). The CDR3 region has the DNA TGCAGTGCTAGAGATCCCCGACTAGCGGGGGGGCGAGAGACCCAGTACTTC. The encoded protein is CSARDPRLAGGRETQYF.